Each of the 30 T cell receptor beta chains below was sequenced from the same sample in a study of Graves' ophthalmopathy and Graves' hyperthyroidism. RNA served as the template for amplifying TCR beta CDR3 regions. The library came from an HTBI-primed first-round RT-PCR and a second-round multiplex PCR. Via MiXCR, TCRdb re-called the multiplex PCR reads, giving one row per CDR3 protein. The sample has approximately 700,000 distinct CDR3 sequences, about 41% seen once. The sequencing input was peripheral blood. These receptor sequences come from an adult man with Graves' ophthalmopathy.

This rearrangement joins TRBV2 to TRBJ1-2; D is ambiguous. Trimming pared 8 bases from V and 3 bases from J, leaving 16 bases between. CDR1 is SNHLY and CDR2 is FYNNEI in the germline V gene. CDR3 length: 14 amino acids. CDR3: CASQDAEGHYGYTF. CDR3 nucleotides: TGTGCCAGCCAAGATGCGGAAGGTCACTATGGCTACACCTTC.

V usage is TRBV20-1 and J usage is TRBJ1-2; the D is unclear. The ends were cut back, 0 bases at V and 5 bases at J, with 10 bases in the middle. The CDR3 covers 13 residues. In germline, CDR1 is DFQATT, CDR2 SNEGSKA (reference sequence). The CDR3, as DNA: TGCAGTGCTAGAGATCAGGAGAATTATGGCTACACCTTC. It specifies CSARDQENYGYTF.

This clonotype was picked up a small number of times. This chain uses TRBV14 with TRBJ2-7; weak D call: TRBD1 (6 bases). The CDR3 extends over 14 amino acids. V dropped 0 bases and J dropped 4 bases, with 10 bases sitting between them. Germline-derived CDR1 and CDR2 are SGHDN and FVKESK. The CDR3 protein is CASSQDGGWYEQYF. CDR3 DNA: TGTGCCAGCAGCCAAGATGGGGGCTGGTACGAGCAGTACTTC.

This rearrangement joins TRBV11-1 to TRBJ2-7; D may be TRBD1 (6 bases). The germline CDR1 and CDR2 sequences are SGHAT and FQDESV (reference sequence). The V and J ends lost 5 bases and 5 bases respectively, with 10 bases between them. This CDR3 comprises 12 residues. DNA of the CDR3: TGTGCCAGCAGCCCGGACAGCGACGAGCAGTACTTC. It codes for CASSPDSDEQYF.

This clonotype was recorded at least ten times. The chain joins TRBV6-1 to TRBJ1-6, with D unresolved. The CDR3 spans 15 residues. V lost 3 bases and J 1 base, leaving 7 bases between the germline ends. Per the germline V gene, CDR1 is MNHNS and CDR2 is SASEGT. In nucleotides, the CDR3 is TGTGCCAGCAGTGAGTGGGAGTCCTATAATTCACCCCTCCACTTT. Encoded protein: CASSEWESYNSPLHF.

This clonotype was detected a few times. The CDR3 sequence: CAISESRTGVTDTQYF. The CDR3 DNA reads TGTGCCATCAGTGAATCTAGGACGGGAGTAACAGATACGCAGTATTTT. V is TRBV10-3 and J is TRBJ2-3; TRBD2 might be the D (6 bases). Deletions cut 3 bases from V and 3 bases from J, with 16 bases between. This CDR3 is built from 16 residues. Germline V gene data show CDR1 as ENHRY and CDR2 as SYGVKD.

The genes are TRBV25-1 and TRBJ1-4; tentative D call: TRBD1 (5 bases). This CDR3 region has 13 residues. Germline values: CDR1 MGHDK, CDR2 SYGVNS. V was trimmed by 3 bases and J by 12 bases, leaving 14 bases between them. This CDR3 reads CASSDKVAGELFF. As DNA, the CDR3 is TGTGCCAGCAGTGATAAAGTAGCGGGGGAACTGTTTTTT.

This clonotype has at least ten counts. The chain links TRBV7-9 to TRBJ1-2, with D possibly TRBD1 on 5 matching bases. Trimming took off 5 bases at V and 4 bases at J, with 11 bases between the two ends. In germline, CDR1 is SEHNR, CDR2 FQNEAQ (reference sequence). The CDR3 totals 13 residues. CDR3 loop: CASSAGDIYGYTF. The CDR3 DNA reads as TGTGCCAGCAGCGCGGGGGATATCTATGGCTACACCTTC.

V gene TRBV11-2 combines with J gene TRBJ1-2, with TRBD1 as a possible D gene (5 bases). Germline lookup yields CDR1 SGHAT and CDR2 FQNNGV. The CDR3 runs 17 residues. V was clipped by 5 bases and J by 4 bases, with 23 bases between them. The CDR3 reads CASSPRDPGLPPYGYTF. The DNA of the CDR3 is TGTGCCAGCAGCCCGCGAGACCCGGGACTTCCGCCCTATGGCTACACCTTC.

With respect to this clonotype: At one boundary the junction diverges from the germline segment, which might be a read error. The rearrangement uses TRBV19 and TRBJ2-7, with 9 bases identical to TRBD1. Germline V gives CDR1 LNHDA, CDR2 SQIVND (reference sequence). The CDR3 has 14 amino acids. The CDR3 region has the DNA TGTGTCAGTAGTGTGGGACAGGGTCGGTACGAGCAGTACTTC. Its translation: CVSSVGQGRYEQYF.

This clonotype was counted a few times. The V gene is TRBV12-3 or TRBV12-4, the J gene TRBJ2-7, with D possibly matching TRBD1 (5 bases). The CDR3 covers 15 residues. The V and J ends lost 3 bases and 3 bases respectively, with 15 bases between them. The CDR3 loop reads CASSFDSPNVYEQYF. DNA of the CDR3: TGTGCCAGCAGTTTTGACAGTCCAAATGTCTACGAGCAGTACTTC.

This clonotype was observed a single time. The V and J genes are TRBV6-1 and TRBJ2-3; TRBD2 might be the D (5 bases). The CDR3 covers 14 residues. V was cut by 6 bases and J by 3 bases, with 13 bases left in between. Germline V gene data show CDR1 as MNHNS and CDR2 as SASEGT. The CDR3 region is CASSPDWRTDTQYF. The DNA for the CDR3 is TGTGCCAGCAGCCCCGATTGGAGGACAGATACGCAGTATTTT.

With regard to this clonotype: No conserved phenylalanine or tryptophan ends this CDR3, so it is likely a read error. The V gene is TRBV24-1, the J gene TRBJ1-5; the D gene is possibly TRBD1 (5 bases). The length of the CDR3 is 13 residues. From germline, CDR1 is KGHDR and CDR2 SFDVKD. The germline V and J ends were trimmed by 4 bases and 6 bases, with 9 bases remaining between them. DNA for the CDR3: TGTGCCACCAGTGAATCAGGGAGTCAGCCCCAGCATATT. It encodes CATSESGSQPQHI.

The DNA for the CDR3 is TGTGCCAGCAGCAACGGACAGGGCCGCAATCAGCCCCAGCATTTT. Protein product: CASSNGQGRNQPQHF. V is TRBV7-6 and J is TRBJ1-5, with 8 bases aligning to TRBD1. From germline, CDR1 is SGHVS and CDR2 FNYEAQ. V was clipped by 5 bases and J by 2 bases; unmatched bases: 5. This CDR3 contains 15 residues.

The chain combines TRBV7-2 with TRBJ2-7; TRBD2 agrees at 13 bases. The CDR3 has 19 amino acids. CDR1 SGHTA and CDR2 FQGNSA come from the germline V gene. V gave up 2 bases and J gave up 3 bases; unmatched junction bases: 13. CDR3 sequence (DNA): TGTGCCAGCAGCTTAATGGCCTCCGGACTAGCGGGAGTTAGCTACGAGCAGTACTTC. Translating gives CASSLMASGLAGVSYEQYF.

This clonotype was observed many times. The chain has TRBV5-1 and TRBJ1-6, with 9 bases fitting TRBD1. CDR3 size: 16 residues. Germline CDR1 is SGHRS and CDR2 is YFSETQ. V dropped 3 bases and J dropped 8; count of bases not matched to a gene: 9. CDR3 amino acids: CASSSSPGQGDSPLHF. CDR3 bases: TGCGCCAGCAGCTCGTCACCGGGACAGGGTGATTCACCCCTCCACTTT.

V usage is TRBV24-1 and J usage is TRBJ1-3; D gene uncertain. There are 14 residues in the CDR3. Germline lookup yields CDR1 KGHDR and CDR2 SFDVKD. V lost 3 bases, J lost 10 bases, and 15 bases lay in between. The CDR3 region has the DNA TGTGCCACCAGTGATAGCGGGAGTGGAGAGACCATATATTTT. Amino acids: CATSDSGSGETIYF.

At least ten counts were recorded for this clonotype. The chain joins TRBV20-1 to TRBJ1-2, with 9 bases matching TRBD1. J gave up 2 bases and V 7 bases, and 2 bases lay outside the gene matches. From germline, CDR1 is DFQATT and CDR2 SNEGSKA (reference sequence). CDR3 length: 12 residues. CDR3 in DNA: TGCAGTGGGGGACAGGGAAACTATGGCTACACCTTC. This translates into CSGGQGNYGYTF.

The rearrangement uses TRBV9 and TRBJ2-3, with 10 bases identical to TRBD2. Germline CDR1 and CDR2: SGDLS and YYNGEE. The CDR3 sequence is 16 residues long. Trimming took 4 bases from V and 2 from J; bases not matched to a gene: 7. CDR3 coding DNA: TGTGCCAGCAGCCGTGGACTAGCGGCTTACACAGATACGCAGTATTTT. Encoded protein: CASSRGLAAYTDTQYF. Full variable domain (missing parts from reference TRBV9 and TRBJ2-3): DSGVTQTPKHLITATGQRVTLRCSPRSGDLSVYWYQQSLDQGLQFLIQYYNGEERAKGNILERFSAQQFPDLHSELNLSSLELGDSALYFCASSRGLAAYTDTQYFGPGTRLTVL.

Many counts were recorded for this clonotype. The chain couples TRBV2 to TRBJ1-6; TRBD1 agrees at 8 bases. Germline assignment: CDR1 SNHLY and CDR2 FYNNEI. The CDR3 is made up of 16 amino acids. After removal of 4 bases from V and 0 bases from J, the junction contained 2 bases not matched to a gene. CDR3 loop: CASSAGQGSYNSPLHF. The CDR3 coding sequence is TGTGCCAGCAGTGCCGGACAGGGCTCCTATAATTCACCCCTCCACTTT.

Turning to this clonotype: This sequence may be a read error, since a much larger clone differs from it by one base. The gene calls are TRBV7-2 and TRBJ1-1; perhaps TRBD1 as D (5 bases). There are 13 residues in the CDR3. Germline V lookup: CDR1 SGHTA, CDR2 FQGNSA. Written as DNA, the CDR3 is TGTGCCAGCAACTTAAGGGGATACCGTGAAGCTTTCTTT. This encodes CASNLRGYREAFF.

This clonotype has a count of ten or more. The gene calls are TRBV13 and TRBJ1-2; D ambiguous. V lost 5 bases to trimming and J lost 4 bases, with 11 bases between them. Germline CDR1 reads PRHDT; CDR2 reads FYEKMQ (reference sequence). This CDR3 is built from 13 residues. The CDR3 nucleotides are TGTGCCAGCAGCCTTCGGACCTCCTATGGCTACACCTTC. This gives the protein CASSLRTSYGYTF.

DNA of the CDR3: TGTGCCAGCAGCCCCTACCAACCCCCCATCGAGCAGTACTTC. Protein: CASSPYQPPIEQYF. The genes are TRBV2 and TRBJ2-7, with D unclear. CDR1 is SNHLY, CDR2 FYNNEI, per germline. V was shortened by 6 bases and J by 6 bases, with 18 bases between the two germline ends. There are 14 residues in the CDR3.

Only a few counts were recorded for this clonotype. The CDR3 DNA reads TGCGCCAGCAGCTGGACTAGCGGGATGGTGTCCTACGAGCAGTACTTC. Amino acids: CASSWTSGMVSYEQYF. The chain links TRBV5-1 to TRBJ2-5; 12 nucleotides align to TRBD2. The J call may not be correct, given that the DNA end is closer to TRBJ2-7. Germline CDR1 SGHRS, CDR2 YFSETQ. This CDR3 spans 16 amino acids.

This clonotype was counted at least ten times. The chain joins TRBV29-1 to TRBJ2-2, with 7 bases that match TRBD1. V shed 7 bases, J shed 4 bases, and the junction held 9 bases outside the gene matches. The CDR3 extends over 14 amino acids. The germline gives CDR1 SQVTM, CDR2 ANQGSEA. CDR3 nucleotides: TGCAGCGCCCTGACCGGGGACAGCACCGGGGAGCTGTTTTTT. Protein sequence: CSALTGDSTGELFF.

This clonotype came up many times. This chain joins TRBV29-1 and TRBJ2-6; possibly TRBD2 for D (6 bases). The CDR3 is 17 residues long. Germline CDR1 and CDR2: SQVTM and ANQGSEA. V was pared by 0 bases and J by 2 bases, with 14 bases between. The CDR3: CSVEEKEGSAGANVLTF. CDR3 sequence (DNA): TGCAGCGTTGAAGAGAAGGAGGGTTCTGCTGGGGCCAACGTCCTGACTTTC.

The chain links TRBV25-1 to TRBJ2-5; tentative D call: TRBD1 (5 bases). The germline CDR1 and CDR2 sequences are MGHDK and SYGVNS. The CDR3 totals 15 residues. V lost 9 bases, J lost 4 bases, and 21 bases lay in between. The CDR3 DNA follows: TGTGCCAGTGCTAGAGACCGTGGGGCTCGAGAGACCCAGTACTTC. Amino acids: CASARDRGARETQYF.

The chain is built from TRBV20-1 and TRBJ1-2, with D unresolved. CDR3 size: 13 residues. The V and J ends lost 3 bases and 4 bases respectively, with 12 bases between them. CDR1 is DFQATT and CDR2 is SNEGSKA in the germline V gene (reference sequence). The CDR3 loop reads CSASGLGPYGYTF. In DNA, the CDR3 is TGCAGTGCTAGTGGTTTAGGCCCCTATGGCTACACCTTC.

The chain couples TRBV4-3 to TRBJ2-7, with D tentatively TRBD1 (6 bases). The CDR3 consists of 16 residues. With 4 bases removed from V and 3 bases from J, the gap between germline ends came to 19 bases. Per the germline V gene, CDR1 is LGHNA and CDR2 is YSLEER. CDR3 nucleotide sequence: TGCGCCAGCAGCCGACCCCGTCGGACAGCTGACTACGAGCAGTACTTC. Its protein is CASSRPRRTADYEQYF.

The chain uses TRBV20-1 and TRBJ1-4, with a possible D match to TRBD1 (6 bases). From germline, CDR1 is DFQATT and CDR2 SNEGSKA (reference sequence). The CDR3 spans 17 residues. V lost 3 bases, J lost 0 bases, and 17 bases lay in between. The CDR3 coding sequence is TGCAGTGCTAGCAACATCGGGACAACTGCAACTAATGAAAAACTGTTTTTT. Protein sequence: CSASNIGTTATNEKLFF.